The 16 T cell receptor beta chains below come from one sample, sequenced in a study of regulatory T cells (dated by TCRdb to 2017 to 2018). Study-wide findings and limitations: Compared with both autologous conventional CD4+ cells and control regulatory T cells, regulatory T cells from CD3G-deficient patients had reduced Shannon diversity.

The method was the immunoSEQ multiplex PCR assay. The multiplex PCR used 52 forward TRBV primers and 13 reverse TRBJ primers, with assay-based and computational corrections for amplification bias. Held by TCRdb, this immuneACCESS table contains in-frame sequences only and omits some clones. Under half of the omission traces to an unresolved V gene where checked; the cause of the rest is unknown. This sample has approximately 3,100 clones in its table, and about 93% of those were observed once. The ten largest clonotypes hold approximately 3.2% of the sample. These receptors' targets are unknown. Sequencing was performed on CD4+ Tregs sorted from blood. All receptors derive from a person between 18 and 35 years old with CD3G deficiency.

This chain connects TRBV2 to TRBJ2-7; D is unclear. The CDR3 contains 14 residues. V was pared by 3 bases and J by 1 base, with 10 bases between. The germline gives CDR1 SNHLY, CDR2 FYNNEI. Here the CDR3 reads CASSEGPLSYEQYF. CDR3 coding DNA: TGTGCCAGCAGTGAGGGTCCGCTATCCTACGAGCAGTACTTC.

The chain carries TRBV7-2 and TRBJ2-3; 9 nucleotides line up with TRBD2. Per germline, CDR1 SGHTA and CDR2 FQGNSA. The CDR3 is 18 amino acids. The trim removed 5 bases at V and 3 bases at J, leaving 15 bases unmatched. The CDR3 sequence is CASSHRIKAGGGTDTQYF. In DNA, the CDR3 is TGTGCCAGCAGCCATAGAATCAAAGCGGGGGGCGGGACAGATACGCAGTATTTT.

The CDR3 here is CASSLTGGARGRDQPQHF. The CDR3 bases are TGTGCCAGCAGTCTAACGGGAGGGGCGAGGGGTAGGGATCAGCCCCAGCATTTT. V and J are TRBV2 and TRBJ1-5; D might be TRBD1 (5 bases). The V end lost 5 bases, the J end lost 5 bases, and 25 bases lay between the germline ends. This CDR3 spans 18 amino acids. The germline V gene has CDR1 SNHLY and CDR2 FYNNEI.

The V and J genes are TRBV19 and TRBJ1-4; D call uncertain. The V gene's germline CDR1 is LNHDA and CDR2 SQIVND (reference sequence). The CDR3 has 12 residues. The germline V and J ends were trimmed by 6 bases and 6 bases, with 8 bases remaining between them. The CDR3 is CASRSWDEKLFF. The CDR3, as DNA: TGTGCCAGTAGGAGCTGGGATGAAAAACTGTTTTTT.

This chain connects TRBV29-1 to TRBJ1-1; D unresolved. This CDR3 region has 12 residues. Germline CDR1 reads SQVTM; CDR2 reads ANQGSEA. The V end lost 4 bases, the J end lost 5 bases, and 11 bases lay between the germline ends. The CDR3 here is CSVGGRETEAFF. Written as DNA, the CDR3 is TGCAGCGTTGGAGGCAGAGAGACTGAAGCTTTCTTT.

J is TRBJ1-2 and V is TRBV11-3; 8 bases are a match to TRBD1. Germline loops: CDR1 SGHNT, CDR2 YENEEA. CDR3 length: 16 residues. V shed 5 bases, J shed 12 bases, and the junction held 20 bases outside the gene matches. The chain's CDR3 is CASSLVTGAWGYDDTF. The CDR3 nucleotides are TGTGCCAGCAGCCTAGTGACAGGGGCATGGGGATATGATGACACCTTC. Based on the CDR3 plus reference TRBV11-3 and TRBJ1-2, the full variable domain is EAGVVQSPRYKIIEKKQPVAFWCNPISGHNTLYWYLQNLGQGPELLIRYENEEAVDDSQLPKDRFSAERLKGVDSTLKIQPAELGDSAVYLCASSLVTGAWGYDDTFGSGTRLTVV.

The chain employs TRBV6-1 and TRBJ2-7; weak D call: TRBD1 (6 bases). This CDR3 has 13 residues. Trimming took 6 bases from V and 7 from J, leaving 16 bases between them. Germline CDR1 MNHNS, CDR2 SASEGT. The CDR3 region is CASSRDTLGEQYV. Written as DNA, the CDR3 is TGTGCCAGCAGCCGGGACACCCTGGGGGAGCAGTACGTC.

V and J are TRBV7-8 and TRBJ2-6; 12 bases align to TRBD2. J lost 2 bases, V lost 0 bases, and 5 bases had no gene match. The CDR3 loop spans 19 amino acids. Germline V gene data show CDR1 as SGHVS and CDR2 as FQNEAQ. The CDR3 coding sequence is TGTGCCAGCAGCTTAGCCGCGACTAGCGGGAGAGCTGGGGCCAACGTCCTGACTTTC. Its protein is CASSLAATSGRAGANVLTF.

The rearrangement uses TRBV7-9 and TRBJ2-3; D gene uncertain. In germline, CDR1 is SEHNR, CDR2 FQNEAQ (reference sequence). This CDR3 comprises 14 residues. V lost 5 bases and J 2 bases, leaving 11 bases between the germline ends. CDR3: CASSLDGYTDTQYF. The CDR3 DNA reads TGTGCCAGCAGCCTCGACGGTTACACAGATACGCAGTATTTT.

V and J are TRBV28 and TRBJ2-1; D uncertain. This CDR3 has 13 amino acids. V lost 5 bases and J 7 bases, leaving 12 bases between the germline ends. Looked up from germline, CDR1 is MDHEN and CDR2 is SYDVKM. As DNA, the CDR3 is TGTGCCAGCAGTCCCCCGCTGGGAAATGAGCAGTTCTTC. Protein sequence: CASSPPLGNEQFF.

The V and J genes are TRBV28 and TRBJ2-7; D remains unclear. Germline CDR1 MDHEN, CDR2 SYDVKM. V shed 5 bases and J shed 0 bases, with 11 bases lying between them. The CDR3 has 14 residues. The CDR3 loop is CASSPHSHSYEQYF. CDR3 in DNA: TGTGCCAGCAGTCCCCACTCCCACTCCTACGAGCAGTACTTC.

This chain's CDR3 is CASRIAAADNEQFF. CDR3 DNA: TGCGCCAGCAGAATCGCGGCGGCGGACAATGAGCAGTTCTTC. The chain combines TRBV5-1 with TRBJ2-1; D remains ambiguous. Trimming removed 5 bases at V and 5 bases at J, with 14 bases between. CDR3 size: 14 residues. Germline values: CDR1 SGHRS, CDR2 YFSETQ.

CDR3 protein: CASSVTGLGGKLFF. In nucleotides, the CDR3 is TGCGCCAGCAGTGTCACGGGACTTGGGGGAAAACTGTTTTTT. V is TRBV4-1 and J is TRBJ1-4; TRBD1 is a possible D gene (5 bases). The V gene's germline CDR1 is MGHRA and CDR2 YSYEKL. V lost 6 bases and J 10 bases, leaving 18 bases between the germline ends. This CDR3 comprises 14 residues.

CDR3 residues: CASSLGAGSQETQYF. The CDR3 DNA follows: TGCGCCAGCAGCTTGGGGGCAGGGTCCCAAGAGACCCAGTACTTC. The chain joins TRBV5-1 to TRBJ2-5; D possibly corresponds to TRBD1 (5 bases). CDR3 length: 15 amino acids. V lost 0 bases and J lost 1, with 10 bases in between. Looked up from germline, CDR1 is SGHRS and CDR2 is YFSETQ.

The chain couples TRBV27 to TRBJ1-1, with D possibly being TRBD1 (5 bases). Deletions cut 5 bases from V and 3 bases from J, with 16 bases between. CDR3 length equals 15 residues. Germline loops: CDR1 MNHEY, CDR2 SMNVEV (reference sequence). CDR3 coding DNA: TGTGCCAGCAGTCCCGGGGAGGGGATGTACACTGAAGCTTTCTTT. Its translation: CASSPGEGMYTEAFF.

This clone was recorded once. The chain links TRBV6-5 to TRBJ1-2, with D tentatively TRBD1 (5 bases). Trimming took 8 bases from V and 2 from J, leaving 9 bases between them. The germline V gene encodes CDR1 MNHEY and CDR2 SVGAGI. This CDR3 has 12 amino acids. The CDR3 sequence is CASLGANYGYTF. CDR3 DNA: TGTGCCAGCCTCGGGGCAAACTATGGCTACACCTTC.